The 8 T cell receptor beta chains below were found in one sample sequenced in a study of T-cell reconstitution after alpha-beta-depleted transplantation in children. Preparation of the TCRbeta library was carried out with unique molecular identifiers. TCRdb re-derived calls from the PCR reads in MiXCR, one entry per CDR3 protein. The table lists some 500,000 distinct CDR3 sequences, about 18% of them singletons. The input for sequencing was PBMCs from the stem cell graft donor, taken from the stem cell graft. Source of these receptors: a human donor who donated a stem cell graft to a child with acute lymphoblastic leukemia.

The CDR3: CASSVDGGSEQFF. The CDR3 DNA is TGTGCCAGCAGCGTAGATGGCGGCAGTGAGCAGTTCTTC. This chain uses TRBV9 with TRBJ2-1; no clear D. Germline CDR1 is SGDLS and CDR2 is YYNGEE. This CDR3 contains 13 residues. The germline V and J ends were trimmed by 0 bases and 9 bases, with 10 bases remaining between them. The entire variable domain, with the rest obtained from reference TRBV9 and TRBJ2-1, is as follows: DSGVTQTPKHLITATGQRVTLRCSPRSGDLSVYWYQQSLDQGLQFLIQYYNGEERAKGNILERFSAQQFPDLHSELNLSSLELGDSALYFCASSVDGGSEQFFGPGTRLTVL.

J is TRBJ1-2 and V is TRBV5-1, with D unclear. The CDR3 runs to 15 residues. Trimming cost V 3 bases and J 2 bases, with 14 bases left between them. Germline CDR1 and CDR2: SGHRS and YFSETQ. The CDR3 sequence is CASSSLTDFNYGYTF. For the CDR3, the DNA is TGCGCCAGCAGCTCCCTGACGGATTTCAACTATGGCTACACCTTC.

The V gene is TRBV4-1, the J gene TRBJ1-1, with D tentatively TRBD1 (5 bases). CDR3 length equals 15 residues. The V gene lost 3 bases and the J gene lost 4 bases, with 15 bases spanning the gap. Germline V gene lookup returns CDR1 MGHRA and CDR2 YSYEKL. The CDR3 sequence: CASSQGVGGSTEAFF. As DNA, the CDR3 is TGCGCCAGCAGCCAGGGGGTTGGGGGTAGCACTGAAGCTTTCTTT.

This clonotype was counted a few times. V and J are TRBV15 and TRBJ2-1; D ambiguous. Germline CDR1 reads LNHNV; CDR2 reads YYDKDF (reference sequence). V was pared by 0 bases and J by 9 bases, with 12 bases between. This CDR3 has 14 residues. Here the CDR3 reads CATSRDASLGEQFF. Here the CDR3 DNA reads TGTGCCACCAGCAGAGATGCCTCTTTGGGTGAGCAGTTCTTC.

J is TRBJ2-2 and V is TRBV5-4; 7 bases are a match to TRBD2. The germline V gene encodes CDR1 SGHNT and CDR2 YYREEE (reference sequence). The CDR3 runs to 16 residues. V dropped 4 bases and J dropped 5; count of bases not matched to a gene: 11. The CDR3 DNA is TGTGCCAGCAGCCCGTGGGAGGGACGGGGAACCGGGGAGCTGTTTTTT. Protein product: CASSPWEGRGTGELFF.

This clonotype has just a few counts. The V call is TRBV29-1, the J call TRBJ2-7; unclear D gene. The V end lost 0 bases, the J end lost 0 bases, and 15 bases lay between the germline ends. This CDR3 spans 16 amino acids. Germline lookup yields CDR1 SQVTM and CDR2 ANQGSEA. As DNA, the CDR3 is TGCAGCGTTGAAGATCCCCATATTACAAGCTCCTACGAGCAGTACTTC. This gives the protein CSVEDPHITSSYEQYF.

CDR3 nucleotides: TGTGCCAGCAGTCGTAATGGACCTAGCTATGTAGATACGCAGTATTTT. Its translation is CASSRNGPSYVDTQYF. The chain is built from TRBV28 and TRBJ2-3; TRBD2 might be the D (5 bases). V was pared by 5 bases and J by 5 bases, with 20 bases between. Germline CDR1 is MDHEN and CDR2 is SYDVKM. This CDR3 spans 16 amino acids.

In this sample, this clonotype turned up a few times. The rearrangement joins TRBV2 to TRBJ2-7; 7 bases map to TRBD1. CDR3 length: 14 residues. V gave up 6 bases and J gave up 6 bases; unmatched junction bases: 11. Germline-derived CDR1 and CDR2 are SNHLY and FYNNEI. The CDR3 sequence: CASRYRQGNSEQYF. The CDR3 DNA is TGTGCCAGCAGGTACCGACAGGGTAACTCCGAGCAGTACTTC.